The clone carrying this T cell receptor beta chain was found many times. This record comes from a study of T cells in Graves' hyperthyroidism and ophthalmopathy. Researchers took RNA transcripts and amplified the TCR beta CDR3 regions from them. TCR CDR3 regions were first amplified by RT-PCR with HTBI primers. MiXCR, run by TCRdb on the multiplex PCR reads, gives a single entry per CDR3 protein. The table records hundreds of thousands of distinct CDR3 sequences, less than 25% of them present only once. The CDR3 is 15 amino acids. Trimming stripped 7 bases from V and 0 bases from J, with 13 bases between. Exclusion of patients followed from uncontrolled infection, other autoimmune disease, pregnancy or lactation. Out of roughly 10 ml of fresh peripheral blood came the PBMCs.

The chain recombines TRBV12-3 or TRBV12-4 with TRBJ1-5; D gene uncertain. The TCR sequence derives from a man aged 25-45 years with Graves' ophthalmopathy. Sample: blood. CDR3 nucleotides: TGTGCCAGCACCACCTACGGGGATAGCAATCAGCCCCAGCATTTT. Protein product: CASTTYGDSNQPQHF.